A selection of T cell receptor beta chains follows, all from one sample in a study of CD8+CD57+ T cells in acquired aplastic anemia. TCRdb reanalysed the reads using MiXCR and keeps one entry per CDR3 protein. The sample has about 190,000 distinct CDR3 sequences; around 59% are singletons. Source material: sorted CD4+, CD8+, or CD8+CD57+ T cells (not recorded which) from PBMCs. The receptors were gathered from a human donor in good health, serving as a control. The CDR3 runs from the conserved cysteine through the conserved F or W. Fields, in order: clone size, J gene, V gene, D gene, CDR3 length, CDR3 DNA, CDR3 protein. The D gene is left open where the match is weak. Expanded clones are given a class, and other clones once, few, many or no size at all.

>many|TRBJ1-1|TRBV28|-|12
TGTGCCAGCAGTGATTGGACGACTGAAGCTTTCTTT
CASSDWTTEAFF
>many|TRBJ1-5|TRBV7-9|-|13
TGTGCCAGCACAGGGGATAGCAATCAGCCCCAGCATTTT
CASTGDSNQPQHF
>-|TRBJ1-6|TRBV3-1|TRBD1|17
TGTGCCAGCAGCCTGGAGGCAGGGGGACAACTTAATTCACCCCTCCACTTT
CASSLEAGGQLNSPLHF
>-|TRBJ2-7|TRBV20-1|-|11
TGCAGTGCTAGTGGGGGGAACGAGCAGTACTTC
CSASGGNEQYF
>-|TRBJ1-2|TRBV10-3|-|14
TGTGCCATCAGCATGACAGGAGCGGGGGATGGCTACACCTTC
CAISMTGAGDGYTF
>-|TRBJ1-4|TRBV7-3|-|15
TGTGCCAGCAGCTTAGGCAGTGGGATCGAGGAAAAACTGTTTTTT
CASSLGSGIEEKLFF
>-|TRBJ2-7|TRBV20-1|-|16
TGCAGTGCTAGAGATCGTAGGGTCCCTCCACCCTACGAGCAGTACTTC
CSARDRRVPPPYEQYF
>many|TRBJ2-7|TRBV6-2/TRBV6-3|-|11
TGTGCCAGCGCCCAGGGTACCGAGCAGTACTTC
CASAQGTEQYF
>many|TRBJ2-1|TRBV20-1|TRBD2|14
TGCAGTGCCCTTGGCGGGGGGGTTATAAATGAGCAGTTCTTC
CSALGGGVINEQFF
>-|TRBJ1-2|TRBV2|-|12
TGTGCCAGCAGGGAGGACCCGAATGGCTACACCTTC
CASREDPNGYTF
>-|TRBJ2-5|TRBV11-3|TRBD1|14
TGTGCCAGCAGCCGGGACAGGGGGGAAGAGACCCAGTACTTC
CASSRDRGEETQYF
>-|TRBJ2-7|TRBV7-3|TRBD1|17
TGTGCCTGGATTTCTCCCTCCGGGACAGGGGTCTCCTACGAGCAGTACTTC
CAWISPSGTGVSYEQYF
>-|TRBJ2-1|TRBV20-1|-|12
TGCAGTGCTAGGGGGGTTAACAATGAGCAGTTCTTC
CSARGVNNEQFF
>-|TRBJ2-7|TRBV10-3|-|15
TGTGCCATCAGTGTGCAGACAGCGGACTCCTACGAGCAGTACTTC
CAISVQTADSYEQYF
>-|TRBJ2-7|TRBV7-9|TRBD1|15
TGTGCCAGCAGCCGCACCGGGACAGAAGACTACGAGCAGTACTTC
CASSRTGTEDYEQYF
>many|TRBJ1-3|TRBV7-2|TRBD1|16
TGTGCCAGCAGCTCACCACAGGGGGTCTCTGGAAACACCATATATTTT
CASSSPQGVSGNTIYF
>-|TRBJ2-7|TRBV20-1|-|13
TGCAGTGGGCAGGGGACTCGTGGCCACGAGCAGTACTTC
CSGQGTRGHEQYF
>-|TRBJ2-7|TRBV7-2|TRBD2|15
TGTGCCAGCAGCTCGGGACTAGCGGCTACCTACGAGCAGTACTTC
CASSSGLAATYEQYF
>many|TRBJ2-2|TRBV7-7|TRBD1|14
TGTGCTAGCAGCCCAGGACAGGGCCACGGGGAGCTGTTTTTT
CASSPGQGHGELFF
>-|TRBJ1-2|TRBV10-3|-|14
TGTGCCATCAGTGAGTCGGGTTGGGACGATGGCTACACCTTC
CAISESGWDDGYTF
>many|TRBJ2-1|TRBV5-8|-|15
TGTGCCAGCAGCTTGAGGCAGGGGGGTGGAAATGAGCAGTTCTTC
CASSLRQGGGNEQFF